These T cell receptor beta chains were read from a single sample in a study of shared clonotypes between healthy human individuals. Clones were sequenced by immunoSEQ multiplex PCR, and TCRdb holds only the in-frame ones, with some missing. The profile shows about 820,000 clones, nearly 95% of them singletons. The sample consisted of naive CD8+ T cells sorted from blood. These receptor sequences come from a young man in good health. The CDR3 runs from the conserved cysteine through the conserved F or W. The D gene is left open where the match is weak. Rows may omit the clone size; those that give it use once, few, many or a size class.

v_call	j_call	clone_size	d_call	cdr3_nt	cdr3_aa
TRBV28	TRBJ2-1	few	.	TGTGCCAGCAGTTACAATGAGCAGTTCTTC	CASSYNEQFF
TRBV6-5	TRBJ1-5	.	.	TGTGCCAGCAGTTACGGGGGGAATCAGCCCCAGCATTTT	CASSYGGNQPQHF
TRBV29-1	TRBJ2-3	once	TRBD2	TGCAGCGTTGAAGAAGGGCTAGCGGGAGGGCCCTCAGATACGCAGTATTTT	CSVEEGLAGGPSDTQYF
TRBV7-8	TRBJ2-7	.	TRBD2	TGTGCCAGCAGCTCCCCCTTTGGGCTAGCGGGTACCTACGAGCAGTACTTC	CASSSPFGLAGTYEQYF
TRBV7-2	TRBJ1-5	once	TRBD1	TGTGCCAGCAGCTTCTACAGGGGTAGCAATCAGCCCCAGCATTTT	CASSFYRGSNQPQHF
TRBV7-9	TRBJ1-1	once	.	TGTGCCAGCAGCTTACCGACCGGGGACTCCCTCCACGCTGAAGCTTTCTTT	CASSLPTGDSLHAEAFF
TRBV28	TRBJ2-6	.	.	TGTGCCACCTATACCGAGGGGAGGCCCGGGGCCAACGTCCTGACTTTC	CATYTEGRPGANVLTF
TRBV9	TRBJ2-3	.	TRBD2	TGTGCCAGCAGCTCGAGCGGGGCGATCACAGATACGCAGTATTTT	CASSSSGAITDTQYF
TRBV19	TRBJ1-1	.	.	TGTGCCAGTAGTACCTCAACGGGTCCCACTGAAGCTTTCTTT	CASSTSTGPTEAFF
TRBV7-9	TRBJ2-1	.	.	TGTGCCAGCAGTAGGGGTGAGCAGTTCTTC	CASSRGEQFF
TRBV14	TRBJ1-1	.	.	TGTGCCAGCAGCCCTTACAGGAACACTGAAGCTTTCTTT	CASSPYRNTEAFF
TRBV7-6	TRBJ2-2	once	TRBD2	TGTGCCAGCAGCTATAAGGCCTCGGGGGGCACCGGGGAGCTGTTTTTT	CASSYKASGGTGELFF
TRBV14	TRBJ2-1	.	.	TGTGCCAGCAGCCAACCTACCTACAATGAGCAGTTCTTC	CASSQPTYNEQFF
TRBV27	TRBJ2-7	.	TRBD1	TGTGCCAGCAGTCCAGGACAGGGCCACGAGCAGTACTTC	CASSPGQGHEQYF
TRBV5-1	TRBJ1-2	.	.	TGCGCCAGCAGCTTGGACCAGGACAGACTCTATGGCTACACCTTC	CASSLDQDRLYGYTF
TRBV27	TRBJ2-7	.	.	TGTGCCAGCAGTAACGGGGACAAGAGCTACGAGCAGTACTTC	CASSNGDKSYEQYF
TRBV7-9	TRBJ2-1	.	.	TGTGCCAGCAGCTTCCTCGGGGCCGCGCATGATGAGCAGTTCTTC	CASSFLGAAHDEQFF
TRBV15	TRBJ1-2	.	.	TGTGCCACCAGCAGTCGAACCGGGACTCATCATGGCTACACCTTC	CATSSRTGTHHGYTF